This entry is about one T cell receptor (beta chain). The target antigen is unknown. The entry originates in a study of blood T cells in healthy people across ages. General study findings and limits: The recorded TCR beta diversity per million T cells decreased in a roughly linear manner with age. Long-lived donors had more naive CD4+ cells and higher diversity than aged donors.

A second PCR, run for roughly 7 to 12 cycles, used a sample-barcoded 5' primer plus a J-beta primer mix. TCRdb analysed the 5' RACE reads with MiXCR anew, one entry per CDR3 protein. The table includes about 680,000 distinct CDR3 sequences, 49% detected once. The sample, 7.5 to 10 milliliters of peripheral blood, was drawn from each donor. PBMCs, at least 6 million per sample, were isolated. This sequence originates from a woman in her fifties or sixties in good health. Sample: blood.

CDR3 nucleotide sequence: TGTGCCAGCAGTTATAGCGGGGACTCCTACGAGCAGTACTTC. It is translated as CASSYSGDSYEQYF. This chain joins TRBV27 and TRBJ2-7; TRBD2 aligns across 8 bases. This CDR3 has 14 residues. Losses at the gene ends were 4 bases for V and 0 bases for J; bases not matched to a gene: 2. Germline V gene data show CDR1 as MNHEY and CDR2 as SMNVEV (reference sequence).